This T cell receptor beta chain derives from a study of cytomegalovirus exposure and HLA in healthy donors. Study-wide points: From TCR beta sequences, most subjects' HLA-A and HLA-B alleles were reportedly predicted accurately. The productive fraction for most TCR beta V segments was about 87% or about 30% in an earlier analysis. In a later analysis, CMV-associated beta chains were mostly HLA-associated, it appeared.

On this clone: As yet, its antigen is unknown.

Primers: 60 Vbeta forward and 13 Jbeta reverse. TCRdb's table, derived via immunoSEQ multiplex PCR, lists solely in-frame clones and lacks some. The table shows 100,000 to 150,000 clones, with roughly 78% occurring only once. Germline CDR1 reads SGHAT; CDR2 reads FQNNGV. Deletions cut 5 bases from V and 0 bases from J, with 7 bases between. The CDR3 is 13 residues long. The rearrangement uses TRBV11-2 and TRBJ1-1; D is ambiguous. Sequencing used PBMCs. This receptor was obtained from a man aged 25-45 years in good health and CMV-seronegative. CDR3 sequence: CASSPSVNTEAFF. In DNA form, the CDR3 reads TGTGCCAGCAGCCCCTCGGTGAACACTGAAGCTTTCTTT.